Shown below are 3 T cell receptor beta chains from a single sample sequenced in a study of CD8 T cells in Susac syndrome. Random hexamers were used to reverse transcribe 0.5 to 1 ug of RNA. In TCRdb, the immunoSEQ multiplex PCR reads were re-called with MiXCR into one record per CDR3 protein. This sample has a few hundred thousand distinct CDR3 sequences, with about 82% found just once. Sequenced sample: CD8+ T cells from PBMCs. These receptors all come from a human donor with multiple sclerosis.

The table lists this clonotype with a count of one. The J gene is TRBJ2-4, the V gene TRBV28; 8 nucleotides agree with TRBD2. CDR1 is MDHEN and CDR2 is SYDVKM in the germline V gene. The CDR3 consists of 17 residues. V lost 6 bases, J lost 5 bases, and 15 bases stayed unmatched. The CDR3 DNA reads as TGTGCCAGCAGCCGCACCCCTAGCGGGCCGGGCGAAAACATTCAGTACTTC. It is translated as CASSRTPSGPGENIQYF.

The gene calls are TRBV15 and TRBJ2-5, with TRBD2 matching 8 bases. Germline V gives CDR1 LNHNV, CDR2 YYDKDF (reference sequence). This CDR3 comprises 16 residues. Trimming cost V 1 base and J 5 bases; bases outside gene matches: 9. The CDR3 region is CATSRGAAGEGETQYF. The CDR3 DNA sequence: TGTGCCACCAGCAGAGGGGCAGCGGGAGAAGGGGAGACCCAGTACTTC.

In nucleotides, the CDR3 is TGTGCCAGCAGCTTAGTCACAGGGATCACTGAAGCTTTCTTT. Its translation is CASSLVTGITEAFF. The chain uses TRBV7-9 and TRBJ1-1, with a weak D call TRBD1 (6 bases). Germline V gene lookup returns CDR1 SEHNR and CDR2 FQNEAQ (reference sequence). The CDR3 is 14 amino acids. The V end was cut by 1 base, the J end by 4 bases, with 10 bases between.